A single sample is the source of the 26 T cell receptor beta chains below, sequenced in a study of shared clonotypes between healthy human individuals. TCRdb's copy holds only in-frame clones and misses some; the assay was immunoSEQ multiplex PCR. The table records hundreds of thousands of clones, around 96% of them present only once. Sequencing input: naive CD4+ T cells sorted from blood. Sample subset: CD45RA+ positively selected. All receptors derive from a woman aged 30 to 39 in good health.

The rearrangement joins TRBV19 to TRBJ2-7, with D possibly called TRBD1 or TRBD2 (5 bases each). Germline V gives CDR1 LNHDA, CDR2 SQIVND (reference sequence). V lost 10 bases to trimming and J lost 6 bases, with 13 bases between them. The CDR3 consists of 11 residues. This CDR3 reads CATLWGTEQYF. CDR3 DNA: TGTGCCACCCTATGGGGGACCGAGCAGTACTTC. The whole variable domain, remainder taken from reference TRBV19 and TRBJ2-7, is DGGITQSPKYLFRKEGQNVTLSCEQNLNHDAMYWYRQDPGQGLRLIYYSQIVNDFQKGDIAEGYSVSREKKESFPLTVTSAQKNPTAFYLCATLWGTEQYFGPGTRLTVT.

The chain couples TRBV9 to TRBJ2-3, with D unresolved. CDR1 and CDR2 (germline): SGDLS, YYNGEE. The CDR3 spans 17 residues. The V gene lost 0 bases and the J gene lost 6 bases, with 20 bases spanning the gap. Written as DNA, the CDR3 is TGTGCCAGCAGCGTAGATGGGCGTCTGAGGTTTATCGATACGCAGTATTTT. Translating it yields CASSVDGRLRFIDTQYF.

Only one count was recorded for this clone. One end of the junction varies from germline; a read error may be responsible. CDR3 nucleotide sequence: TGTGCCAGCAGCCTCACGGGGACCTCTGGGGCCAACGCCCTGACTTTC. Its translation is CASSLTGTSGANALTF. The rearrangement uses TRBV7-2 and TRBJ2-6; possibly TRBD1 or TRBD2 for D (5 bases each). The CDR3 contains 16 residues. CDR1 and CDR2 from the germline V gene are SGHTA and FQGNSA.

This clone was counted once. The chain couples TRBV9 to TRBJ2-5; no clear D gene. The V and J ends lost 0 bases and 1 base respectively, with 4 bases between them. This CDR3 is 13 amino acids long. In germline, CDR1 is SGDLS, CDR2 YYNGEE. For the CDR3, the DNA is TGTGCCAGCAGCGTAGCTAGCCAAGAGACCCAGTACTTC. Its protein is CASSVASQETQYF.

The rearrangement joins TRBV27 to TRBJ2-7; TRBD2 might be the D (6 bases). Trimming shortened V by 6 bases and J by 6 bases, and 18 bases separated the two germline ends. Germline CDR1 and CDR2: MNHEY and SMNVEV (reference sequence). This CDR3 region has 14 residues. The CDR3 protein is CASRGTRRRGEQYF. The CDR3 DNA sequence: TGTGCCAGCAGAGGGACTCGGAGGAGAGGCGAGCAGTACTTC.

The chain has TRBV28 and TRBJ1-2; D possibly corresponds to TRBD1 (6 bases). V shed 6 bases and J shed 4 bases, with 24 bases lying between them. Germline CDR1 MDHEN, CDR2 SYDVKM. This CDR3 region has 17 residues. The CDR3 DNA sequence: TGTGCCAGCAGCCAACGCGGGGGGGCGGTACTTGTCTATGGCTACACCTTC. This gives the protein CASSQRGGAVLVYGYTF.

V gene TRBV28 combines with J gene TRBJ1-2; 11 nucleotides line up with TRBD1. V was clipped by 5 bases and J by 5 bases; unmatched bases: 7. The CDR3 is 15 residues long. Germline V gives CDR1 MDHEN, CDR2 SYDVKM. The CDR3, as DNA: TGTGCCAGCAGTCACCTTGGACAGGGGGCATATGGCTACACCTTC. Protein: CASSHLGQGAYGYTF.

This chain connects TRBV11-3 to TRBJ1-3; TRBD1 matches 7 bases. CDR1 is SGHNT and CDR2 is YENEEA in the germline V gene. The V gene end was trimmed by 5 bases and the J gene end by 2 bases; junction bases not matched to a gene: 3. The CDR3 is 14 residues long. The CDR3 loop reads CASSPGTAGNTIYF. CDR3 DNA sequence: TGTGCCAGCAGCCCCGGGACAGCTGGAAACACCATATATTTT.

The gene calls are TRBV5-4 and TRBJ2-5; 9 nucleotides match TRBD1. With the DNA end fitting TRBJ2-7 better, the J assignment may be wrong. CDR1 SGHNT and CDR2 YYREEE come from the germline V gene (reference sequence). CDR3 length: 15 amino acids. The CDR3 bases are TGTGCCAGCAGGCCCTATGGGACAGGGAACAGCGAGCAGTACTTC. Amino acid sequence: CASRPYGTGNSEQYF.

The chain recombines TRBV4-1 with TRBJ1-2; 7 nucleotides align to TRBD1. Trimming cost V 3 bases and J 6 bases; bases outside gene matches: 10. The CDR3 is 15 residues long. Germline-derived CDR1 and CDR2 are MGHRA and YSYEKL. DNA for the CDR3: TGCGCCAGCAGCCAGGAAAAAACAGGGGACAATGGCTACACCTTC. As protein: CASSQEKTGDNGYTF.

CDR3 loop: CSAGTNYGYTF. DNA of the CDR3: TGCAGTGCTGGGACCAACTATGGCTACACCTTC. The chain uses TRBV20-1 and TRBJ1-2; D is possibly TRBD1 (5 bases). The germline V gene has CDR1 DFQATT and CDR2 SNEGSKA (reference sequence). The V end was cut by 5 bases, the J end by 2 bases, with 6 bases between. The CDR3 sequence is 11 residues long.

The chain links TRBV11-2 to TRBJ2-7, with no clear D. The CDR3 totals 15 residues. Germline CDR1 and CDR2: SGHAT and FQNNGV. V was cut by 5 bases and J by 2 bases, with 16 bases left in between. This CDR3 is CASSPPRGGAYEQYF. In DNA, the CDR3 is TGTGCCAGCAGCCCTCCACGCGGCGGTGCCTACGAGCAGTACTTC.

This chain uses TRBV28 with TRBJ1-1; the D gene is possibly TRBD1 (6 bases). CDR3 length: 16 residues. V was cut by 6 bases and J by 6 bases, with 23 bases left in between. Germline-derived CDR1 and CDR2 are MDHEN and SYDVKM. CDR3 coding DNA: TGTGCCAGCAGCCCTAGGGGGGGTCCGGGTCGGTCTGAAGCTTTCTTT. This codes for CASSPRGGPGRSEAFF.

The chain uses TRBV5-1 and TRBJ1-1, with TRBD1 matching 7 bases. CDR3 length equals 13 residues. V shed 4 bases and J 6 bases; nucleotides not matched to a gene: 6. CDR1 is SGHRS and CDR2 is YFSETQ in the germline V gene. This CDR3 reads CASSRDRAPEAFF. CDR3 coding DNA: TGCGCCAGCAGCCGTGACAGGGCCCCTGAAGCTTTCTTT.

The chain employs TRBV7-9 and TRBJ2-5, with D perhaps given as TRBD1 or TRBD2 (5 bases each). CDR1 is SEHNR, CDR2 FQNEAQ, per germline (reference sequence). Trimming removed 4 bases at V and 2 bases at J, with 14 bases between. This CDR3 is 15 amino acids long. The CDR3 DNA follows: TGTGCCAGCAGCTCCGGGACCTGGGGTCAAGAGACCCAGTACTTC. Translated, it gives CASSSGTWGQETQYF.

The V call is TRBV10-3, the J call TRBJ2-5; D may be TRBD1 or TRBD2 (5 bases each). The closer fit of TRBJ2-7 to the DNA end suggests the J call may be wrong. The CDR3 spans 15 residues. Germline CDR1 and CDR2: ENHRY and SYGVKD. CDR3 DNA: TGTGCCATCAGTGACCGGGGCAGTAGCTCCTACGAGCAGTACTTC. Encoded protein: CAISDRGSSSYEQYF.

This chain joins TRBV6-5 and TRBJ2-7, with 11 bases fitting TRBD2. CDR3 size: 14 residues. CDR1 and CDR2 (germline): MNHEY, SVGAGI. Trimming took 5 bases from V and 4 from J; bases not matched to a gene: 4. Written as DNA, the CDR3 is TGTGCCAGCAGTCAAACTAGCGGGAGTTACGAGCAGTACTTC. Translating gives CASSQTSGSYEQYF.

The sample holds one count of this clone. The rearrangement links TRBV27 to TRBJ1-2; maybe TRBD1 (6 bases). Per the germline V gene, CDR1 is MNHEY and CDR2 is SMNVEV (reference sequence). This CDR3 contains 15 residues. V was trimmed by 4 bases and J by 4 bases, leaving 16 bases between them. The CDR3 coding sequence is TGTGCCAGCAGTTCAGAGATAGGGGGTTTCTATGGCTACACCTTC. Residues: CASSSEIGGFYGYTF.

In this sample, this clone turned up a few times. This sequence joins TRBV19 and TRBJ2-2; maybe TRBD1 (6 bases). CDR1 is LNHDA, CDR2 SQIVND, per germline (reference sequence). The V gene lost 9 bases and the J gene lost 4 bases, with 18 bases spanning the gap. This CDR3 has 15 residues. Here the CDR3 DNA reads TGTGCCAGCCACAGACCGGGACACATCACCGGGGAGCTGTTTTTT. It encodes CASHRPGHITGELFF.

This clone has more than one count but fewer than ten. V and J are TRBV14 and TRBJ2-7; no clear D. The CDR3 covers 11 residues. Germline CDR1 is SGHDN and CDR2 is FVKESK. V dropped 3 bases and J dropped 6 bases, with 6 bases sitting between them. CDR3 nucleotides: TGTGCCAGCAGCCATTTCGGCGAGCAGTACTTC. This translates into CASSHFGEQYF.

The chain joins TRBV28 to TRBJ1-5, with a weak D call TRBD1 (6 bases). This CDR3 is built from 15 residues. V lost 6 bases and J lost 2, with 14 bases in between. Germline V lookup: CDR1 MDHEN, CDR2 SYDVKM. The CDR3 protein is CASRTNTGRNQPQHF. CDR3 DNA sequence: TGTGCCAGCAGAACCAATACAGGGCGCAATCAGCCCCAGCATTTT. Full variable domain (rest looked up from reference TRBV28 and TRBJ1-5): DVKVTQSSRYLVKRTGEKVFLECVQDMDHENMFWYRQDPGLGLRLIYFSYDVKMKEKGDIPEGYSVSREKKERFSLILESASTNQTSMYLCASRTNTGRNQPQHFGDGTRLSIL.

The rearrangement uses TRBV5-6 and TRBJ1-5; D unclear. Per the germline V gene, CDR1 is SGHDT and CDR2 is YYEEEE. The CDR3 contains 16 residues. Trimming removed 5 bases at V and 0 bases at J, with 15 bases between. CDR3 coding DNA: TGTGCCAGCAGTCTTAGACACAGCTTTAGCAATCAGCCCCAGCATTTT. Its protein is CASSLRHSFSNQPQHF.

This CDR3 reads CASTPRGQGGIYEQYF. In DNA form, the CDR3 reads TGTGCCAGCACCCCTAGGGGACAGGGGGGAATCTACGAGCAGTACTTC. The gene calls are TRBV9 and TRBJ2-7, with 11 bases lining up with TRBD1. The CDR3 sequence is 16 residues long. Germline lookup yields CDR1 SGDLS and CDR2 YYNGEE. J gave up 3 bases and V 6 bases, and 11 bases lay outside the gene matches.

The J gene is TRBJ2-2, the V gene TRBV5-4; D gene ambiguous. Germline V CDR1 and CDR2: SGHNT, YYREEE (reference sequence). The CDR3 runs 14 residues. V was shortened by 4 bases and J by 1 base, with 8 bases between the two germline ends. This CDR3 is CASSPPENTGELFF. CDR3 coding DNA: TGTGCCAGCAGCCCCCCTGAGAACACCGGGGAGCTGTTTTTT.

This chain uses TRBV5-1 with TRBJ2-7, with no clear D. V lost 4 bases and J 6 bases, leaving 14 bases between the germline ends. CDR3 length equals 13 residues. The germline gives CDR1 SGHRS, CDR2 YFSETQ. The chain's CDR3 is CASSPTDGLEQYF. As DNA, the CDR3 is TGCGCCAGCAGCCCCACGGACGGGCTCGAGCAGTACTTC.

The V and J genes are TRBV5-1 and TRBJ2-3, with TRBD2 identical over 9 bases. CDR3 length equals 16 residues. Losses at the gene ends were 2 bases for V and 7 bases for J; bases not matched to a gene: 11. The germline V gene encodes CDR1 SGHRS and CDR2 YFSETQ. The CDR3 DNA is TGCGCCAGCAGCTTAGGGGGGACTAGCACTTTCAATACGCAGTATTTT. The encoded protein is CASSLGGTSTFNTQYF.